Shown below are 7 T cell receptor beta chains from a single sample sequenced in a study of T cell changes during pregnancy in multiple sclerosis. Sequencing was performed with immunoSEQ multiplex PCR; in TCRdb, only in-frame clones are kept and a portion is missing. Of some 110,000 clones listed, approximately 90% are singletons. The specimen comprised peripheral blood, sampled in the third trimester of pregnancy. Receptors originate from a female donor with multiple sclerosis, enrolled in a pregnancy study.

This CDR3 is CASSSSGANVLTF. In nucleotides, the CDR3 is TGTGCCAGCAGCTCTTCTGGGGCCAACGTCCTGACTTTC. The chain combines TRBV7-3 with TRBJ2-6; D remains unclear. The V gene lost 4 bases and the J gene lost 1 base, with 2 bases spanning the gap. The CDR3 length is 13 residues. Germline V gene sequence: CDR1 SGHTA, CDR2 FQGTGA.

The chain couples TRBV2 to TRBJ1-1; 8 nucleotides line up with TRBD1. The CDR3 is 13 amino acids. The J segment lost 4 bases and the V segment lost 10 bases, leaving 8 bases of the junction unmatched. Germline assignment: CDR1 SNHLY and CDR2 FYNNEI. This CDR3 reads CATTGARGTEAFF. CDR3 DNA sequence: TGTGCCACGACAGGGGCCAGAGGCACTGAAGCTTTCTTT.

The chain combines TRBV11-2 with TRBJ2-5; a weak D match, TRBD2 (6 bases). The CDR3 is 19 residues long. Germline CDR1 SGHAT, CDR2 FQNNGV. V was shortened by 1 base and J by 4 bases, with 25 bases between the two germline ends. CDR3 protein: CASSLGTGLRGWVGETQYF. The CDR3 coding sequence is TGTGCCAGCAGCTTAGGGACGGGCTTACGGGGGTGGGTGGGAGAGACCCAGTACTTC.

This chain uses TRBV14 with TRBJ1-2, with D hard to call. The CDR3 is made up of 13 amino acids. Germline CDR1 is SGHDN and CDR2 is FVKESK. V lost 0 bases and J lost 8, with 10 bases in between. The CDR3 loop is CASSQDMAWGYTF. In DNA form, the CDR3 reads TGTGCCAGCAGCCAAGATATGGCTTGGGGCTACACCTTC. Supplemented by reference TRBV14 and TRBJ1-2, the full variable domain reads EAGVTQFPSHSVIEKGQTVTLRCDPISGHDNLYWYRRVMGKEIKFLLHFVKESKQDESGMPNNRFLAERTGGTYSTLKVQPAELEDSGVYFCASSQDMAWGYTFGSGTRLTVV.

The rearrangement links TRBV10-3 to TRBJ2-5; 7 positions match TRBD1. Germline V CDR1 and CDR2: ENHRY, SYGVKD. J gave up 1 base and V 6 bases, and 2 bases lay outside the gene matches. The CDR3 totals 13 residues. CDR3 bases: TGTGCCATCAGGGGACAGCCCCAAGAGACCCAGTACTTC. Encoded protein: CAIRGQPQETQYF.

The chain has TRBV20-1 and TRBJ2-7; 8 bases align to TRBD2. CDR1 is DFQATT and CDR2 is SNEGSKA in the germline V gene (reference sequence). J was trimmed by 12 bases and V by 1 base; bases with no gene match: 5. The CDR3 consists of 11 residues. The DNA of the CDR3 is TGCAGTGCTAGAGGTCCGGGAGGGCCGTACTTC. Translation: CSARGPGGPYF.

The chain is built from TRBV30 and TRBJ1-5, with D perhaps matching TRBD1 (6 bases). CDR1 is GTSNPN, CDR2 SVGIG, per germline (reference sequence). There are 14 residues in the CDR3. The V end was cut by 2 bases, the J end by 7 bases, with 15 bases between. Here the CDR3 DNA reads TGTGCCTGGAGTCACAGGGACGGTTACCAGCCCCAGCATTTT. Protein: CAWSHRDGYQPQHF.